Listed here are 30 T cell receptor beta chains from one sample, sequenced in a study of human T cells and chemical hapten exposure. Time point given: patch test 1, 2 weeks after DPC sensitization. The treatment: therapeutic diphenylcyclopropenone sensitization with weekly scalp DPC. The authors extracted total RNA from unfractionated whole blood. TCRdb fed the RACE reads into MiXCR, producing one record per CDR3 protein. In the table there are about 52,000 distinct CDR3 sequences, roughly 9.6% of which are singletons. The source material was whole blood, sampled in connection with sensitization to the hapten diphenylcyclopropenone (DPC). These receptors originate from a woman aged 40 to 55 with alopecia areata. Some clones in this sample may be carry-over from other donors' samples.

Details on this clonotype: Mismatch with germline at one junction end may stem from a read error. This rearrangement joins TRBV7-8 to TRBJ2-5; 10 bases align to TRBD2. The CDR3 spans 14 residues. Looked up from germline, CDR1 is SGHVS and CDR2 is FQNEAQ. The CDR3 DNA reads TGTGCCAGCAGATTAGCGGGGGGCCGCGAGACCCAGTACTTC. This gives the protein CASRLAGGRETQYF.

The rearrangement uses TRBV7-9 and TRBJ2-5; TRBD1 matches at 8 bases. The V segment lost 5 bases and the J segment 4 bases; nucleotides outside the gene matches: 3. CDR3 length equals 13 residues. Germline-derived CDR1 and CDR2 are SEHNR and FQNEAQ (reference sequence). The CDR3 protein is CASSPRGPETQYF. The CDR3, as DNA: TGTGCCAGCAGCCCCAGGGGGCCAGAGACCCAGTACTTC.

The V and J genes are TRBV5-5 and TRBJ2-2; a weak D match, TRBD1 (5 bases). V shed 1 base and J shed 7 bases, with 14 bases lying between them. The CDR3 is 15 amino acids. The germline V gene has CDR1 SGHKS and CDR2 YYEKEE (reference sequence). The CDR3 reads CASSLWQGGDGELFF. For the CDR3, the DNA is TGTGCCAGCAGCTTGTGGCAGGGTGGGGACGGGGAGCTGTTTTTT.

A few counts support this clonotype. In DNA form, the CDR3 reads TGCAGCGGACGAAGGACAACAAACACCGGGGAGCTGTTTTTT. Protein sequence: CSGRRTTNTGELFF. The chain recombines TRBV29-1 with TRBJ2-2, with D possibly being TRBD1 (5 bases). The germline V gene has CDR1 SQVTM and CDR2 ANQGSEA. This CDR3 spans 14 amino acids. Trimming stripped 7 bases from V and 2 bases from J, with 14 bases between.

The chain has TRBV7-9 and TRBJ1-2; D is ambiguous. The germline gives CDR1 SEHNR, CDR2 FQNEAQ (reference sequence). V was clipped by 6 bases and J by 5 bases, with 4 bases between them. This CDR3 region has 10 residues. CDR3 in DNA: TGTGCCAGCAGTTCGTATGGCTACACCTTC. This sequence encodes CASSSYGYTF.

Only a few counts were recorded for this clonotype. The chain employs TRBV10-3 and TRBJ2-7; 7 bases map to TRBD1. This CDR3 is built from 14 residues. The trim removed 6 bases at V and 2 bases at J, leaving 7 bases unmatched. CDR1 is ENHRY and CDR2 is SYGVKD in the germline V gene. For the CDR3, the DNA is TGTGCCATCAGGACAGGGCCCTCTCCCTACGAGCAGTACTTC. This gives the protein CAIRTGPSPYEQYF.

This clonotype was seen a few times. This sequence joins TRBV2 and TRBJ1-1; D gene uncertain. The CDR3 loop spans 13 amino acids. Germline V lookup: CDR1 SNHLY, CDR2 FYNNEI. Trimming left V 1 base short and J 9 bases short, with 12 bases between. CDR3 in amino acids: CASSEEPELQAFF. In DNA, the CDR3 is TGTGCCAGCAGTGAAGAGCCCGAACTCCAAGCTTTCTTT.

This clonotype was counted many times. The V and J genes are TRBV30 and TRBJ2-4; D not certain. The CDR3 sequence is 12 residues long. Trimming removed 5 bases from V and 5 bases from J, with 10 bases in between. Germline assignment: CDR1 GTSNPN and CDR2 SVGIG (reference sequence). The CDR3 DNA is TGTGCCTGGGGCCTTAATGAAAACATTCAGTACTTC. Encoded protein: CAWGLNENIQYF. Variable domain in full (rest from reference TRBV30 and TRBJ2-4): SQTIHQWPATLVQPVGSPLSLECTVEGTSNPNLYWYRQAAGRGLQLLFYSVGIGQISSEVPQNLSASRPQDRQFILSSKKLLLSDSGFYLCAWGLNENIQYFGAGTRLSVL.

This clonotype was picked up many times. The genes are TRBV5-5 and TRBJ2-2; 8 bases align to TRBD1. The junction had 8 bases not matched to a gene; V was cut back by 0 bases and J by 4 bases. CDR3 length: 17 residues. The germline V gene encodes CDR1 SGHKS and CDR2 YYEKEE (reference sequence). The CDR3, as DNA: TGTGCCAGCAGCTTGGAAATGGACAGGGCGCTCACCGGGGAGCTGTTTTTT. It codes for CASSLEMDRALTGELFF. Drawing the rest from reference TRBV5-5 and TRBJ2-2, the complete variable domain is DAGVTQSPTHLIKTRGQQVTLRCSPISGHKSVSWYQQVLGQGPQFIFQYYEKEERGRGNFPDRFSARQFPNYSSELNVNALLLGDSALYLCASSLEMDRALTGELFFGEGSRLTVL.

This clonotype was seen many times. The CDR3 loop reads CAWSVGGDTQYF. CDR3 in DNA: TGTGCCTGGAGTGTTGGAGGAGATACGCAGTATTTT. This sequence joins TRBV30 and TRBJ2-3, with a possible D match to TRBD2 (5 bases). The ends were cut back, 0 bases at V and 5 bases at J, with 6 bases in the middle. The CDR3 is 12 residues long. Germline V gene lookup returns CDR1 GTSNPN and CDR2 SVGIG (reference sequence).

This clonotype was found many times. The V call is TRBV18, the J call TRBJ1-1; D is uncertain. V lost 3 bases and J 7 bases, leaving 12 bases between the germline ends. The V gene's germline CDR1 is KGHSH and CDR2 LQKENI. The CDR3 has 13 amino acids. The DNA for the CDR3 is TGTGCCAGCTCACCTTGGACGGGCAGTGAAGCTTTCTTT. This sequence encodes CASSPWTGSEAFF. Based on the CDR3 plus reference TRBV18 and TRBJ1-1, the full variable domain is NAGVMQNPRHLVRRRGQEARLRCSPMKGHSHVYWYRQLPEEGLKFMVYLQKENIIDESGMPKERFSAEFPKEGPSILRIQQVVRGDSAAYFCASSPWTGSEAFFGQGTRLTVV.

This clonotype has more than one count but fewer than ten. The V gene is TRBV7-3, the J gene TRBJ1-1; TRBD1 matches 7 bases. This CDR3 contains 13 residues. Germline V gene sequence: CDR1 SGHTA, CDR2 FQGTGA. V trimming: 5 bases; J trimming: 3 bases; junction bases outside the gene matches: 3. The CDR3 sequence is CASSTGVDTEAFF. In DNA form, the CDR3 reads TGTGCCAGCAGCACAGGGGTGGACACTGAAGCTTTCTTT.

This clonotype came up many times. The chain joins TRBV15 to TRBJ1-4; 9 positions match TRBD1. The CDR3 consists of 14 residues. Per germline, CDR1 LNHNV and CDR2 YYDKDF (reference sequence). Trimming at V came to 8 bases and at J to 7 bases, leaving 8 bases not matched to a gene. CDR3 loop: CATSGGQGSEKLFF. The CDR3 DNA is TGTGCCACCTCTGGAGGACAGGGGTCTGAAAAACTGTTTTTT.

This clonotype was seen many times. In DNA form, the CDR3 reads TGTGCCAGCAGCCAAGAATGGACTGAAGCTTTCTTT. Protein: CASSQEWTEAFF. This chain connects TRBV4-2 to TRBJ1-1; D gene unclear. The V end lost 0 bases, the J end lost 5 bases, and 4 bases lay between the germline ends. CDR3 length: 12 amino acids. Germline V gene lookup returns CDR1 LGHNA and CDR2 YNFKEQ.

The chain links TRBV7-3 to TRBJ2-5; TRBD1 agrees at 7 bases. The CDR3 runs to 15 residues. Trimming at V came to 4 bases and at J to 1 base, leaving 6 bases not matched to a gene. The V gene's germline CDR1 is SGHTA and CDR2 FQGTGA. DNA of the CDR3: TGTGCCAGCAGCTCCTCGACAGGGCCCCAAGAGACCCAGTACTTC. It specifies CASSSSTGPQETQYF. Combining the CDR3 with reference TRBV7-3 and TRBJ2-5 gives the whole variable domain GAGVSQTPSNKVTEKGKYVELRCDPISGHTALYWYRQSLGQGPEFLIYFQGTGAADDSGLPNDRFFAVRPEGSVSTLKIQRTERGDSAVYLCASSSSTGPQETQYFGPGTRLLVL.

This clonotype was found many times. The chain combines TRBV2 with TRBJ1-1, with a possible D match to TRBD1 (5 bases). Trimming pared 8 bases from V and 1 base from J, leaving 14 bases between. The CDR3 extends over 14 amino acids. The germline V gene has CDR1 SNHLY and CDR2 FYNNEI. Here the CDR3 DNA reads TGTGCCAGCGGGGGGGATGGCGGGAACACTGAAGCTTTCTTT. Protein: CASGGDGGNTEAFF.

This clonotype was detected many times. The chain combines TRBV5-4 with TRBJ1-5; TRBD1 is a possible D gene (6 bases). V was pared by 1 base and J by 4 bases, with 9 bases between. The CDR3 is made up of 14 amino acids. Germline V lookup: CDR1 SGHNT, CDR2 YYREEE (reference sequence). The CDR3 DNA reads TGTGCCAGCAGCTTGAAAGGGGGAAATCAGCCCCAGCATTTT. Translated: CASSLKGGNQPQHF.

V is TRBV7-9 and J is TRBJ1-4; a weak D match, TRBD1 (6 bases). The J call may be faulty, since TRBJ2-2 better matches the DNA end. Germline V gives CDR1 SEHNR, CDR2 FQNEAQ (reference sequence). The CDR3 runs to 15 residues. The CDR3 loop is CASSTSSEGQRELFF. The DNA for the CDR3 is TGTGCCAGCAGCACAAGTTCTGAAGGACAGCGGGAGCTGTTTTTT.

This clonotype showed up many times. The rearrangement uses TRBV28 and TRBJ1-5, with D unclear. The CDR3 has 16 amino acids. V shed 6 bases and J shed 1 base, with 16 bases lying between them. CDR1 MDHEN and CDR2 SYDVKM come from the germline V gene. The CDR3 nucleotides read TGTGCCAGCAGCGAAGCGGACCTTTTAAGCAATCAGCCCCAGCATTTT. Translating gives CASSEADLLSNQPQHF.

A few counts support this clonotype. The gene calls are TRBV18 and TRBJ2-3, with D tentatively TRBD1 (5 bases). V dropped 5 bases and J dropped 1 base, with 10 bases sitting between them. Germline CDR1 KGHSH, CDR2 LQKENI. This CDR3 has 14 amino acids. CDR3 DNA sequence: TGTGCCAGCTCATCAACGACAGGCACAGATACGCAGTATTTT. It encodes CASSSTTGTDTQYF.

CDR3 nucleotide sequence: TGCAGTGCTGGTGGAGGGCGGAACACTGAAGCTTTCTTT. Residues: CSAGGGRNTEAFF. This sequence joins TRBV20-1 and TRBJ1-1; D gene uncertain. The ends were cut back, 5 bases at V and 1 base at J, with 11 bases in the middle. The CDR3 covers 13 residues. Looked up from germline, CDR1 is DFQATT and CDR2 is SNEGSKA (reference sequence).

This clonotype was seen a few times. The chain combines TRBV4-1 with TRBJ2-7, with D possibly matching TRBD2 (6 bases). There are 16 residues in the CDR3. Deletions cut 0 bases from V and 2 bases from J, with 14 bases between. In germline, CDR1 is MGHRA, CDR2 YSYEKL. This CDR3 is CASSQDPGLPTYEQYF. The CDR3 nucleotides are TGCGCCAGCAGCCAAGATCCGGGACTCCCGACCTACGAGCAGTACTTC.

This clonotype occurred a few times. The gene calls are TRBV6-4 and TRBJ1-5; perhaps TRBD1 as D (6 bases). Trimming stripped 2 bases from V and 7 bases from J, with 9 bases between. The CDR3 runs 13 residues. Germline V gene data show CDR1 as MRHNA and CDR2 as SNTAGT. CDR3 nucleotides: TGTGCCAGCAGTGACGTACAGGGCCAGCCCCAGCATTTT. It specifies CASSDVQGQPQHF.

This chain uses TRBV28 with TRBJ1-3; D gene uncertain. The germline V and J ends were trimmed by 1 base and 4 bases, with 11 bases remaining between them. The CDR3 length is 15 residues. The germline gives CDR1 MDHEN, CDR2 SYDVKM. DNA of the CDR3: TGTGCCAGCAGTTTATTCAGTCCTCTCGGAAACACCATATATTTT. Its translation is CASSLFSPLGNTIYF.

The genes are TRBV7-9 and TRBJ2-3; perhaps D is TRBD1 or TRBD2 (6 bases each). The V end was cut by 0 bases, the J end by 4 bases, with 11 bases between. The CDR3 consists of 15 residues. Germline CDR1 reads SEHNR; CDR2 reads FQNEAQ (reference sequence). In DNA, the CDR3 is TGTGCCAGCAGCTTAGCGGCAGGGGAGGCAGATACGCAGTATTTT. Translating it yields CASSLAAGEADTQYF.

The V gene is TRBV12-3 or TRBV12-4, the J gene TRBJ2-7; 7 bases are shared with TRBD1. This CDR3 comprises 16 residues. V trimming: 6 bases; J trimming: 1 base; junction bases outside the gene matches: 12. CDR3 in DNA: TGTGCCAGCAGCCCTAACAGGGGCCCTCTTTCCTACGAGCAGTACTTC. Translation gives CASSPNRGPLSYEQYF.

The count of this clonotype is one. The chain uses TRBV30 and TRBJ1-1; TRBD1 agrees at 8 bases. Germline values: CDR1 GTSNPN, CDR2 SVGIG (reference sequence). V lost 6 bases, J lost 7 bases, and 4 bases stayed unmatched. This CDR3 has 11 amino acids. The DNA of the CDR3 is TGTGCCTGCGAACAGGGGGGTGAAGCTTTCTTT. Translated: CACEQGGEAFF. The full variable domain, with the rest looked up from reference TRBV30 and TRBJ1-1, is SQTIHQWPATLVQPVGSPLSLECTVEGTSNPNLYWYRQAAGRGLQLLFYSVGIGQISSEVPQNLSASRPQDRQFILSSKKLLLSDSGFYLCACEQGGEAFFGQGTRLTVV.

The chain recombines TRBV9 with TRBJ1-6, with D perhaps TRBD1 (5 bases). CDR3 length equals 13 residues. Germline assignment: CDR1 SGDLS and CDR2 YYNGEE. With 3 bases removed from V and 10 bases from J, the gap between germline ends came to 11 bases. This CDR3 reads CASSAGTSSPLHF. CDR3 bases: TGTGCCAGCAGCGCTGGGACCAGCTCACCCCTCCACTTT.

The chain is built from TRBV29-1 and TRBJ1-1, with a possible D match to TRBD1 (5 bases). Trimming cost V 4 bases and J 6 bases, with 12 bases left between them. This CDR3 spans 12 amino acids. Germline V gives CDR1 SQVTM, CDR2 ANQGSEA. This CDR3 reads CSVALWGSEAFF. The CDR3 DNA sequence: TGCAGCGTTGCCCTTTGGGGCTCTGAAGCTTTCTTT.

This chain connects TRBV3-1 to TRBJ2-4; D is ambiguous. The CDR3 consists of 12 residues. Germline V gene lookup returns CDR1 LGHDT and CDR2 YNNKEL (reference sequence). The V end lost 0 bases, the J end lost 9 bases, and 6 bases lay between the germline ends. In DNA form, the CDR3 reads TGTGCCAGCAGCCAAGAGGGCAGCATTCAGTACTTC. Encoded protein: CASSQEGSIQYF.